This T cell receptor beta chain was observed in a study of T cell responses to AZD1222 COVID-19 vaccine. General observations from the study: Baseline testing showed seropositivity in only six or seven AZD1222 recipients. Distributed over spike, vaccine-associated CD4 TCRs predominated at 160-218 and 743-854. Reports indicate that nearly half of spike-specific TCRs are directed at unmutated variant regions. There were mostly white British donors and more females than males, and clonal diversity was possibly underestimated.

This table comes from immunoSEQ multiplex PCR, and its TCRdb copy is limited to in-frame clones, with some not included. The profile shows 200,000 or so clones, about 93% of them singletons. Of note for this clone: The antigen is undetermined.

With 7 bases removed from V and 7 bases from J, the gap between germline ends came to 17 bases. Per germline, CDR1 SNHLY and CDR2 FYNNEI. The CDR3 spans 15 residues. This chain connects TRBV2 to TRBJ1-6; D might be TRBD1 (5 bases). Sequenced here: peripheral blood, sampled on day 0 of MenACWY control vaccination. The TCR was taken from an adult in good health. CDR3 loop: CASTNGQGLNSPLHF. The CDR3 nucleotides are TGTGCCAGCACCAATGGGCAGGGATTAAATTCACCCCTCCACTTT. Complete variable domain (other parts from reference TRBV2 and TRBJ1-6): EPEVTQTPSHQVTQMGQEVILRCVPISNHLYFYWYRQILGQKVEFLVSFYNNEISEKSEIFDDQFSVERPDGSNFTLKIRSTKLEDSAMYFCASTNGQGLNSPLHFGNGTRLTVT.